The rows below give T cell receptor beta chains drawn from one sample of a study of regulatory T cells in long-lasting Graves disease. MiXCR, applied by TCRdb to the multiplex PCR reads, yields one record per CDR3 protein. The table records approximately 690,000 distinct CDR3 sequences, around 30% of them present only once. Specimen: peripheral blood mononuclear cells (PBMCs), collected when the disease was refractory, from a patient treated with antithyroid drugs. Receptors were obtained from a female donor with Graves disease. CDR3s include the opening cysteine and the closing phenylalanine or tryptophan. D genes are given only for firm matches. Size is omitted from some rows. Given values are once, few, many or a class for expanded clones.

j_gene: TRBJ1-2; d_gene: .; v_gene: TRBV6-2/TRBV6-3; abundance: many; CDR3aa: CASSYRDYGYTF; CDR3nt: TGTGCCAGCAGTTATAGGGACTATGGCTACACCTTC
j_gene: TRBJ1-1; d_gene: .; v_gene: TRBV5-1; abundance: .; CDR3aa: CASSFEPGASTEAFF; CDR3nt: TGCGCCAGCAGCTTCGAACCCGGGGCGAGCACTGAAGCTTTCTTT
j_gene: TRBJ1-1; d_gene: TRBD1; v_gene: TRBV10-3; abundance: few; CDR3aa: CAISGGQQVTEAFF; CDR3nt: TGTGCCATCAGCGGGGGACAGCAAGTCACTGAAGCTTTCTTT
j_gene: TRBJ1-5; d_gene: .; v_gene: TRBV5-1; abundance: .; CDR3aa: CASSLEGRAAQPQHF; CDR3nt: TGCGCCAGCAGCTTGGAGGGCAGGGCTGCTCAGCCCCAGCATTTT
j_gene: TRBJ1-4; d_gene: .; v_gene: TRBV28; abundance: many; CDR3aa: CASRHTRDPPTNEKLFF; CDR3nt: TGTGCCAGCAGACACACACGGGACCCTCCAACTAATGAAAAACTGTTTTTT
j_gene: TRBJ2-2; d_gene: .; v_gene: TRBV19; abundance: few; CDR3aa: CASKRVANTGELFF; CDR3nt: TGTGCCAGTAAACGGGTAGCGAACACCGGGGAGCTGTTTTTT
j_gene: TRBJ1-2; d_gene: .; v_gene: TRBV12-3/TRBV12-4; abundance: few; CDR3aa: CASSLDSGTSYGYTF; CDR3nt: TGTGCCAGCAGTTTGGACTCCGGGACCTCCTATGGCTACACCTTC
j_gene: TRBJ1-5; d_gene: .; v_gene: TRBV6-1; abundance: .; CDR3aa: CASRLSNQPQHF; CDR3nt: TGTGCCAGCAGACTAAGCAATCAGCCCCAGCATTTT
j_gene: TRBJ2-3; d_gene: TRBD2; v_gene: TRBV20-1; abundance: .; CDR3aa: CSAEGLAGYTDTQYF; CDR3nt: TGCAGTGCAGAGGGACTAGCGGGATACACAGATACGCAGTATTTT
j_gene: TRBJ1-2; d_gene: TRBD1; v_gene: TRBV29-1; abundance: few; CDR3aa: CSVPKSGQNYGYTF; CDR3nt: TGCAGCGTCCCTAAGTCGGGACAGAACTATGGCTACACCTTC
j_gene: TRBJ2-7; d_gene: .; v_gene: TRBV20-1; abundance: .; CDR3aa: CSGEGEGSYEQYF; CDR3nt: TGCAGTGGGGAGGGGGAGGGCTCCTACGAGCAGTACTTC
j_gene: TRBJ1-5; d_gene: .; v_gene: TRBV11-2; abundance: .; CDR3aa: CASSFGDGGQPQHF; CDR3nt: TGTGCCAGCAGCTTTGGGGACGGAGGTCAGCCCCAGCATTTT
j_gene: TRBJ1-5; d_gene: TRBD1; v_gene: TRBV20-1; abundance: few; CDR3aa: CSADRDRNQPQHF; CDR3nt: TGCAGTGCGGATCGGGACAGAAATCAGCCCCAGCATTTT
j_gene: TRBJ1-1; d_gene: .; v_gene: TRBV7-9; abundance: few; CDR3aa: CASSHGQTGAFF; CDR3nt: TGTGCCAGCAGCCACGGACAGACCGGAGCTTTCTTT
j_gene: TRBJ1-1; d_gene: .; v_gene: TRBV12-3/TRBV12-4; abundance: few; CDR3aa: CASSLVLGLKNTEAFF; CDR3nt: TGTGCCAGCAGTTTAGTGCTAGGTCTGAAGAACACTGAAGCTTTCTTT
j_gene: TRBJ2-7; d_gene: .; v_gene: TRBV27; abundance: few; CDR3aa: CASSWRPGHSSYEQYF; CDR3nt: TGTGCCAGCAGTTGGAGACCGGGACATAGCTCCTACGAGCAGTACTTC
j_gene: TRBJ2-3; d_gene: TRBD2; v_gene: TRBV13; abundance: .; CDR3aa: CASSYGGVSDTQYF; CDR3nt: TGTGCCAGCAGCTACGGGGGGGTTTCAGATACGCAGTATTTT
j_gene: TRBJ1-1; d_gene: .; v_gene: TRBV19; abundance: .; CDR3aa: CATREEFNTEAFF; CDR3nt: TGTGCTACCCGGGAGGAGTTTAACACTGAAGCTTTCTTT
j_gene: TRBJ1-1; d_gene: .; v_gene: TRBV12-3/TRBV12-4; abundance: many; CDR3aa: CASSHSQGEAFF; CDR3nt: TGTGCCAGCAGCCATTCGCAAGGGGAAGCTTTCTTT
j_gene: TRBJ1-5; d_gene: TRBD1; v_gene: TRBV3-1; abundance: .; CDR3aa: CASSRAGQPDQPQHF; CDR3nt: TGTGCCAGCAGCCGAGCGGGACAGCCAGATCAGCCCCAGCATTTT
j_gene: TRBJ1-4; d_gene: TRBD1; v_gene: TRBV6-9; abundance: .; CDR3aa: CASSLTGSRGEEKLFF; CDR3nt: TGTGCCAGCAGTTTGACAGGGTCGCGGGGGGAAGAAAAACTGTTTTTT
j_gene: TRBJ1-1; d_gene: .; v_gene: TRBV10-3; abundance: many; CDR3aa: CATAGTPQTEAFF; CDR3nt: TGTGCCACCGCCGGGACACCTCAGACTGAAGCTTTCTTT
j_gene: TRBJ1-1; d_gene: TRBD1; v_gene: TRBV6-5; abundance: .; CDR3aa: CASSYSTGVGDTEAFF; CDR3nt: TGTGCCAGCAGTTACTCAACAGGGGTGGGGGACACTGAAGCTTTCTTT
j_gene: TRBJ1-2; d_gene: .; v_gene: TRBV3-1; abundance: many; CDR3aa: CASSQSQGESHTF; CDR3nt: TGTGCCAGCAGCCAAAGCCAGGGTGAGAGCCACACCTTC
j_gene: TRBJ1-2; d_gene: .; v_gene: TRBV5-5; abundance: few; CDR3aa: CASSLAAGHYGYTF; CDR3nt: TGTGCCAGCAGCTTGGCTGCAGGTCACTATGGCTACACCTTC
j_gene: TRBJ2-5; d_gene: .; v_gene: TRBV27; abundance: many; CDR3aa: CASSSHTETQYF; CDR3nt: TGTGCCAGCAGTAGCCATACAGAGACCCAGTACTTC
j_gene: TRBJ2-2; d_gene: TRBD2; v_gene: TRBV6-1; abundance: .; CDR3aa: CASSRTSGSEWELFF; CDR3nt: TGTGCCAGCAGTAGGACTAGCGGGAGCGAATGGGAGCTGTTTTTT
j_gene: TRBJ2-7; d_gene: .; v_gene: TRBV29-1; abundance: .; CDR3aa: CSATPREDFYEQYF; CDR3nt: TGCAGCGCCACCCCCAGGGAGGATTTCTACGAGCAGTACTTC
j_gene: TRBJ1-1; d_gene: .; v_gene: TRBV20-1; abundance: few; CDR3aa: CSALPDGLGTEAFF; CDR3nt: TGCAGTGCTCTTCCCGACGGCCTGGGCACTGAAGCTTTCTTT
j_gene: TRBJ2-7; d_gene: .; v_gene: TRBV6-1; abundance: few; CDR3aa: CASKFWKGQYEQYF; CDR3nt: TGTGCCAGCAAGTTTTGGAAGGGTCAGTACGAGCAGTACTTC
j_gene: TRBJ1-5; d_gene: .; v_gene: TRBV6-1; abundance: few; CDR3aa: CASSKGVQGGNQPQHF; CDR3nt: TGTGCCAGCAGCAAGGGAGTACAGGGCGGCAATCAGCCCCAGCATTTT
j_gene: TRBJ2-7; d_gene: TRBD2; v_gene: TRBV10-3; abundance: few; CDR3aa: CAISAPSGGSYEQYF; CDR3nt: TGTGCCATCAGTGCACCTAGCGGGGGAAGCTACGAGCAGTACTTC
j_gene: TRBJ2-7; d_gene: TRBD2; v_gene: TRBV12-3/TRBV12-4; abundance: .; CDR3aa: CASRILAGDEQYF; CDR3nt: TGTGCCAGCAGGATACTAGCGGGAGACGAGCAGTACTTC
j_gene: TRBJ1-2; d_gene: TRBD1; v_gene: TRBV20-1; abundance: .; CDR3aa: CSAPKTGWGYTF; CDR3nt: TGCAGTGCTCCAAAGACAGGGTGGGGCTACACCTTC
j_gene: TRBJ2-5; d_gene: .; v_gene: TRBV7-6; abundance: .; CDR3aa: CASSYFGTGVLRGETQYF; CDR3nt: TGTGCCAGCAGCTACTTCGGGACGGGGGTACTACGGGGGGAGACCCAGTACTTC
j_gene: TRBJ1-1; d_gene: TRBD1; v_gene: TRBV19; abundance: .; CDR3aa: CASKDRGQVMNTEAFF; CDR3nt: TGTGCCAGCAAAGACAGGGGGCAAGTAATGAACACTGAAGCTTTCTTT
j_gene: TRBJ1-1; d_gene: .; v_gene: TRBV27; abundance: many; CDR3aa: CAAAGSTEAFF; CDR3nt: TGTGCCGCCGCAGGGTCCACTGAAGCTTTCTTT
j_gene: TRBJ1-2; d_gene: .; v_gene: TRBV28; abundance: .; CDR3aa: CASSSEIEGYTF; CDR3nt: TGTGCCAGCAGTTCGGAGATAGAGGGCTACACCTTC
j_gene: TRBJ1-1; d_gene: .; v_gene: TRBV10-3; abundance: .; CDR3aa: CAISDRPTEAFF; CDR3nt: TGTGCCATCAGTGACAGACCGACTGAAGCTTTCTTT
j_gene: TRBJ1-5; d_gene: .; v_gene: TRBV6-5; abundance: few; CDR3aa: CASSYSSSQRARSNQPQHF; CDR3nt: TGTGCCAGCAGTTACTCTTCGTCACAGAGGGCCCGTAGCAATCAGCCCCAGCATTTT
j_gene: TRBJ1-2; d_gene: .; v_gene: TRBV10-2; abundance: many; CDR3aa: CASSEFGTIGYGYTF; CDR3nt: TGCGCCAGCAGTGAATTCGGCACGATTGGCTATGGCTACACCTTC
j_gene: TRBJ1-1; d_gene: TRBD1; v_gene: TRBV20-1; abundance: few; CDR3aa: CSAEDRDTFF; CDR3nt: TGCAGTGCGGAGGACAGGGATACTTTCTTT
j_gene: TRBJ1-2; d_gene: .; v_gene: TRBV19; abundance: .; CDR3aa: CASSIRRGGNVFYGYTF; CDR3nt: TGTGCCAGTAGTATTCGCCGAGGGGGTAACGTGTTCTATGGCTACACCTTC
j_gene: TRBJ2-7; d_gene: TRBD1; v_gene: TRBV5-1; abundance: .; CDR3aa: CASSYARDSTTYEQYF; CDR3nt: TGCGCCAGCAGCTACGCCCGGGACAGCACGACTTACGAGCAGTACTTC
j_gene: TRBJ1-6; d_gene: .; v_gene: TRBV6-2/TRBV6-3; abundance: few; CDR3aa: CASSYIEGQDSPLHF; CDR3nt: TGTGCCAGCAGTTACATAGAGGGGCAGGATTCACCCCTCCACTTT
j_gene: TRBJ2-5; d_gene: TRBD1; v_gene: TRBV28; abundance: few; CDR3aa: CASRGDRGETQYF; CDR3nt: TGTGCCAGCAGGGGGGACAGGGGAGAGACCCAGTACTTC
j_gene: TRBJ2-5; d_gene: .; v_gene: TRBV2; abundance: many; CDR3aa: CASIGDGRRGETQYF; CDR3nt: TGTGCCAGCATCGGGGACGGTAGACGGGGAGAGACCCAGTACTTC
j_gene: TRBJ2-3; d_gene: .; v_gene: TRBV2; abundance: .; CDR3aa: CASSERATYTDTQYF; CDR3nt: TGTGCCAGCAGTGAAAGGGCGACATACACAGATACGCAGTATTTT
j_gene: TRBJ1-2; d_gene: .; v_gene: TRBV20-1; abundance: .; CDR3aa: CSARRQSYGYTF; CDR3nt: TGCAGTGCTAGGCGACAGTCCTATGGCTACACCTTC